The clone carrying this TCR beta chain was detected only once. The antigen is undetermined. V was pared by 6 bases and J by 0 bases, with 2 bases of the junction left unmatched. Germline CDR1 and CDR2: KGHSH and LQKENI. The CDR3 extends over 15 amino acids. These data are taken from a study of radiation and T cells in renal cell carcinoma. The wider study: Nephrectomy followed 15 Gy stereotactic body radiation by 4 weeks. General study points: Pretreatment tumor biopsies were lacking, so baseline clonotypes are unknown. From baseline, blood top tumor clonotypes peaked at 2 weeks post-radiation.

The protocol was immunoSEQ multiplex PCR, while the TCRdb copy is restricted to in-frame clones and leaves out a portion. The table shows about 95,000 clones, with approximately 86% occurring only once. The time point here: baseline pretreatment blood. Treatment meaning: 15 Gy SBRT to primary tumor, nephrectomy 4 weeks later. The patient's renal cell carcinoma had clear cell pathology. This receptor was identified in a man aged 50 to 60 with renal cell carcinoma. The sequences come from blood, collected from a patient whose treatment included radiotherapy and nephrectomy. The chain carries TRBV18 and TRBJ1-6, with 7 bases aligning to TRBD1. Here the CDR3 reads CASSRDSSYNSPLHF. The CDR3 DNA reads as TGTGCCAGCTCGCGGGACAGCTCCTATAATTCACCCCTCCACTTT.